This T cell receptor (beta chain) was found in a study of blood T cell repertoires in COVID-19. Whole-study context: The United States, Italy and Spain supplied acute and convalescent COVID-19 samples. Sources were T cells, B-cell-depleted T cells, or PBMCs; the material itself was cDNA or gDNA.

As originally analysed: Amplification of reference gene primers provided the estimated nucleated cell counts. Sequenced by immunoSEQ multiplex PCR; TCRdb stores in-frame clones only, minus some. For V, J and clone size, that table is used; D and trimming come from the DNA. This table has 470,000 or so clones, roughly 88% appearing once. This CDR3 comprises 15 residues. From germline, CDR1 is SGHTS and CDR2 YDEGEE. V gave up 2 bases and J gave up 8 bases; unmatched junction bases: 7. This TCR was recovered from a human donor in a cohort sampled during active COVID-19. The sequenced sample was peripheral blood. The chain combines TRBV5-8 with TRBJ1-4, with 9 bases that match TRBD1. In nucleotides, the CDR3 is TGTGCCAGCAGCTTTCAGGGGACAGGGAACGAAAAACTGTTTTTT. Amino acid sequence: CASSFQGTGNEKLFF.